These 17 T cell receptor beta chains came from one sample sequenced in a study of cytomegalovirus exposure and HLA in healthy donors. Primers for the PCR totalled 60 Vbeta and 13 Jbeta. Clones were read by immunoSEQ multiplex PCR, and TCRdb kept only the in-frame ones, dropping some. Counted here are 150,000 to 200,000 clones, approximately 80% occurring once; the ten biggest clones make up 4.5% to 7.5%. The sequencing input was PBMCs. Receptor source: a woman in her twenties or thirties in good health and CMV-seropositive.

The chain couples TRBV13 to TRBJ2-7; 7 nucleotides agree with TRBD1. Germline V lookup: CDR1 PRHDT, CDR2 FYEKMQ (reference sequence). Trimming took 2 bases from V and 3 from J; bases not matched to a gene: 1. This CDR3 is 13 amino acids long. CDR3 DNA: TGTGCCAGCAGCTTACCAGGGGGCTACGAGCAGTACTTC. It translates to CASSLPGGYEQYF.

The rearrangement joins TRBV13 to TRBJ2-5, with TRBD2 identical over 11 bases. Germline values: CDR1 PRHDT, CDR2 FYEKMQ (reference sequence). The CDR3 totals 19 residues. With 5 bases clipped from V and 4 bases from J, the junction kept 18 bases outside the gene matches. The CDR3: CASSPIGTSGHDRGETQYF. DNA of the CDR3: TGTGCCAGCAGCCCCATTGGGACTAGCGGACATGATCGGGGAGAGACCCAGTACTTC.

In its sample, this clone was seen a few times. V usage is TRBV9 and J usage is TRBJ2-3; 11 nucleotides agree with TRBD2. Germline trimming cut 5 bases from V and 4 bases from J; bases unmatched to any gene: 3. The germline CDR1 and CDR2 sequences are SGDLS and YYNGEE. The CDR3 covers 14 residues. As DNA, the CDR3 is TGTGCCAGCAGTAGCGGGGGGGCCCCAGATACGCAGTATTTT. Its translation: CASSSGGAPDTQYF.

The CDR3 sequence is CASSLSPWPQHF. CDR3 nucleotides: TGTGCCAGTAGCCTATCCCCGTGGCCCCAGCATTTT. The chain links TRBV19 to TRBJ1-5; no clear D gene. Per germline, CDR1 LNHDA and CDR2 SQIVND (reference sequence). Between the trimmed V and J ends, which lost 6 bases and 9 bases, there was a span of 12 bases. The CDR3 has 12 amino acids. Supplemented by reference TRBV19 and TRBJ1-5, the full variable domain reads DGGITQSPKYLFRKEGQNVTLSCEQNLNHDAMYWYRQDPGQGLRLIYYSQIVNDFQKGDIAEGYSVSREKKESFPLTVTSAQKNPTAFYLCASSLSPWPQHFGDGTRLSIL.

CDR3 region: CASWTGIGYQPQHF. CDR3 sequence (DNA): TGTGCCAGCTGGACAGGGATTGGGTATCAGCCCCAGCATTTT. The V and J genes are TRBV2 and TRBJ1-5, with TRBD1 matching over 8 bases. V shed 8 bases and J 5 bases; nucleotides not matched to a gene: 8. Germline V gives CDR1 SNHLY, CDR2 FYNNEI. The CDR3 runs 14 residues.

The chain has TRBV10-3 and TRBJ2-3; D possibly corresponds to TRBD2 (5 bases). CDR1 is ENHRY, CDR2 SYGVKD, per germline. The length of the CDR3 is 15 residues. The V end lost 2 bases, the J end lost 1 base, and 10 bases lay between the germline ends. The CDR3 sequence is CAISEEGGGTDTQYF. The CDR3 nucleotides are TGTGCCATCAGTGAGGAGGGTGGGGGCACAGATACGCAGTATTTT.

The chain joins TRBV19 to TRBJ2-5; 8 nucleotides match TRBD2. Germline V gives CDR1 LNHDA, CDR2 SQIVND (reference sequence). V dropped 10 bases and J dropped 4; count of bases not matched to a gene: 8. This CDR3 is 13 amino acids long. The CDR3 DNA follows: TGTGCCACCACCGTGGCGGGAGGAGAGACCCAGTACTTC. It specifies CATTVAGGETQYF. The whole variable domain, filled in from reference TRBV19 and TRBJ2-5, reads DGGITQSPKYLFRKEGQNVTLSCEQNLNHDAMYWYRQDPGQGLRLIYYSQIVNDFQKGDIAEGYSVSREKKESFPLTVTSAQKNPTAFYLCATTVAGGETQYFGPGTRLLVL.

This clone was observed once. The chain joins TRBV7-9 to TRBJ1-1; D might be TRBD1 (5 bases). Trimming pared 5 bases from V and 0 bases from J, leaving 13 bases between. This CDR3 is 15 amino acids long. Germline V lookup: CDR1 SEHNR, CDR2 FQNEAQ (reference sequence). DNA of the CDR3: TGTGCCAGCAGCCTATCTGACAGTCTGAACACTGAAGCTTTCTTT. It yields the protein CASSLSDSLNTEAFF.

The V call is TRBV20-1, the J call TRBJ1-2; D perhaps matches TRBD1 (6 bases). The CDR3 is 10 amino acids. Germline assignment: CDR1 DFQATT and CDR2 SNEGSKA (reference sequence). V gave up 5 bases and J gave up 12 bases, with 13 bases separating them. The CDR3 is CSAYRQEHTF. CDR3 bases: TGCAGTGCTTACCGACAGGAACACACCTTC.

In this sample, this clone turned up once. The rearrangement links TRBV27 to TRBJ2-7, with 9 bases fitting TRBD2. The germline CDR1 and CDR2 sequences are MNHEY and SMNVEV (reference sequence). The CDR3 sequence is 16 residues long. V shed 7 bases and J 4 bases; nucleotides not matched to a gene: 14. The CDR3 reads CASTTTLAGAGYEQYF. The CDR3 region has the DNA TGTGCCAGCACCACTACGTTAGCGGGAGCGGGTTACGAGCAGTACTTC.

CDR3 in amino acids: CASSKEQGTAGGYTF. The CDR3 nucleotides read TGTGCCAGTAGTAAAGAACAAGGGACAGCAGGAGGCTACACCTTC. V usage is TRBV19 and J usage is TRBJ1-2; 7 bases map to TRBD1. This CDR3 is built from 15 residues. The V segment lost 4 bases and the J segment 8 bases; nucleotides outside the gene matches: 13. CDR1 is LNHDA, CDR2 SQIVND, per germline (reference sequence).

The gene calls are TRBV28 and TRBJ1-1, with TRBD1 as a possible D gene (5 bases). Trimming stripped 9 bases from V and 0 bases from J, with 29 bases between. CDR1 is MDHEN and CDR2 is SYDVKM in the germline V gene. The CDR3 runs 19 residues. The CDR3 sequence is CASTLGGMGLWGMNTEAFF. In DNA form, the CDR3 reads TGTGCCAGTACACTTGGGGGGATGGGGTTGTGGGGCATGAACACTGAAGCTTTCTTT. Variable domain in full (rest from reference TRBV28 and TRBJ1-1): DVKVTQSSRYLVKRTGEKVFLECVQDMDHENMFWYRQDPGLGLRLIYFSYDVKMKEKGDIPEGYSVSREKKERFSLILESASTNQTSMYLCASTLGGMGLWGMNTEAFFGQGTRLTVV.

The chain has TRBV5-1 and TRBJ1-1, with a weak D call TRBD1 (6 bases). CDR1 and CDR2 (germline): SGHRS, YFSETQ. Trimming removed 4 bases at V and 1 base at J, with 20 bases between. This CDR3 is built from 17 residues. The CDR3, as DNA: TGCGCCAGCAGCATCACCTTTCCAGGGACACCGAACACTGAAGCTTTCTTT. Its translation: CASSITFPGTPNTEAFF.

This clone showed up just once. This chain connects TRBV19 to TRBJ2-7; 8 bases are a match to TRBD2. The length of the CDR3 is 14 residues. V dropped 6 bases and J dropped 3; count of bases not matched to a gene: 7. Germline CDR1 is LNHDA and CDR2 is SQIVND (reference sequence). The CDR3 reads CASRTREGSYEQYF. Here the CDR3 DNA reads TGTGCCAGTAGGACACGGGAGGGCAGCTACGAGCAGTACTTC. The full variable domain, completed using reference TRBV19 and TRBJ2-7, is DGGITQSPKYLFRKEGQNVTLSCEQNLNHDAMYWYRQDPGQGLRLIYYSQIVNDFQKGDIAEGYSVSREKKESFPLTVTSAQKNPTAFYLCASRTREGSYEQYFGPGTRLTVT.

The chain couples TRBV4-2 to TRBJ1-1; possibly TRBD1 for D (6 bases). The germline CDR1 and CDR2 sequences are LGHNA and YNFKEQ. V was trimmed by 1 base and J by 1 base, leaving 7 bases between them. The CDR3 contains 14 residues. The CDR3 nucleotides read TGTGCCAGCAGCCAAGGGACAGCGAACACTGAAGCTTTCTTT. Translating it yields CASSQGTANTEAFF.

The sample holds one count of this clone. CDR3 nucleotides: TGTGCCAGCACTTATAGCGGGAGGTTATACGGGGAGCTGTTTTTT. As protein: CASTYSGRLYGELFF. The chain links TRBV28 to TRBJ2-2, with 10 bases lining up with TRBD2. The CDR3 consists of 15 residues. Germline values: CDR1 MDHEN, CDR2 SYDVKM. V gave up 7 bases and J gave up 7 bases; unmatched junction bases: 9.

This chain links TRBV9 with TRBJ1-1; D gene uncertain. The ends were cut back, 6 bases at V and 0 bases at J, with 12 bases in the middle. The CDR3 consists of 14 residues. CDR1 and CDR2 from the germline V gene are SGDLS and YYNGEE. The chain's CDR3 is CASNPLQVNTEAFF. In DNA form, the CDR3 reads TGTGCCAGCAACCCCCTCCAGGTGAACACTGAAGCTTTCTTT.